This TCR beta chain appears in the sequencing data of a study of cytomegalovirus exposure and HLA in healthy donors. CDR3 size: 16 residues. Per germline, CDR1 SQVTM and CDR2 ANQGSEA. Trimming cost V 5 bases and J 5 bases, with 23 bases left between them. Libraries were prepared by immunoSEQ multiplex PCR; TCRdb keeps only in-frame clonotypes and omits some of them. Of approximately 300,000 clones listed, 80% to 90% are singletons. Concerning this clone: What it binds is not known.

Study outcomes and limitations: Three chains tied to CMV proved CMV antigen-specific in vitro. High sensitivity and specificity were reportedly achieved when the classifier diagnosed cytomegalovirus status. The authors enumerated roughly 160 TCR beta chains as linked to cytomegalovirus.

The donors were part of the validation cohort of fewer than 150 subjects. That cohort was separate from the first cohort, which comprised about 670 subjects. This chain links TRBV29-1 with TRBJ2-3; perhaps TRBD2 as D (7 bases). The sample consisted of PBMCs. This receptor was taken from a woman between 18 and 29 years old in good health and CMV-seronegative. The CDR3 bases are TGCAGCGTTTCAAAACCCGGGGGCGGGAGAGGAGATACGCAGTATTTT. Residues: CSVSKPGGGRGDTQYF.